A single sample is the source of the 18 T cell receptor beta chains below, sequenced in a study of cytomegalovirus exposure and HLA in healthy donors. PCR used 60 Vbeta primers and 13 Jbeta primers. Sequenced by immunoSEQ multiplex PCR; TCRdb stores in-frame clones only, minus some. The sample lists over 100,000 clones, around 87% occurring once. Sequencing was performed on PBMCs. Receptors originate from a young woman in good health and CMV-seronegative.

The CDR3: CASSESGPGGPNQPQHF. The CDR3 nucleotides are TGTGCCAGCAGTGAAAGCGGACCAGGGGGACCCAATCAGCCCCAGCATTTT. The chain employs TRBV2 and TRBJ1-5, with TRBD1 matching 7 bases. Germline CDR1 is SNHLY and CDR2 is FYNNEI. Unmatched junction bases numbered 10, after V lost 2 bases and J lost 3 bases. The CDR3 contains 17 residues.

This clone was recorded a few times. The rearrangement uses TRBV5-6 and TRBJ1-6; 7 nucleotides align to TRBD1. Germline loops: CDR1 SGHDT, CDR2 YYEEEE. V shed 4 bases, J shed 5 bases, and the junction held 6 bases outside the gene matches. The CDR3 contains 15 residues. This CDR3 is CASSASDRHNSPLHF. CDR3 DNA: TGTGCCAGCAGCGCGTCGGACAGGCATAATTCACCCCTCCACTTT.

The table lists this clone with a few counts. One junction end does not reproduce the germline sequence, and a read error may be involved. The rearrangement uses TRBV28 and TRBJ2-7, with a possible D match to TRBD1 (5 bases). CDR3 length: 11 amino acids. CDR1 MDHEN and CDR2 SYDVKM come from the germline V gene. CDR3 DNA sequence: TGTGCCAGCAGTTTTAGGGGCATTGCTGCGTTC. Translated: CASSFRGIAAF.

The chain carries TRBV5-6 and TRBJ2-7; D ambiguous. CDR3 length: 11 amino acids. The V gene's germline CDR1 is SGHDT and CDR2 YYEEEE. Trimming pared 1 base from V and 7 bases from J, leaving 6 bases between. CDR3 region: CASSLSTEQYF. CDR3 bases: TGTGCCAGCAGCTTGAGTACAGAGCAGTACTTC.

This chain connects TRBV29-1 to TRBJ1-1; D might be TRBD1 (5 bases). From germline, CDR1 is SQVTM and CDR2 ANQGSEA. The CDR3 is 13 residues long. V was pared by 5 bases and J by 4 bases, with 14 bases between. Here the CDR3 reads CSVLGQLVTEAFF. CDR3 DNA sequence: TGCAGCGTTTTAGGACAATTGGTCACTGAAGCTTTCTTT.

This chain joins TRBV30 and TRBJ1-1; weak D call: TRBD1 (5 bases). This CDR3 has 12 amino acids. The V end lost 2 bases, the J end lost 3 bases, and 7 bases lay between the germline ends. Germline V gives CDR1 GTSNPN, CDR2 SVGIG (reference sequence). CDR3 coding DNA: TGTGCCTGGAGTAGACAGTACACTGAAGCTTTCTTT. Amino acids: CAWSRQYTEAFF. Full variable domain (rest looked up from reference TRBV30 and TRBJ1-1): SQTIHQWPATLVQPVGSPLSLECTVEGTSNPNLYWYRQAAGRGLQLLFYSVGIGQISSEVPQNLSASRPQDRQFILSSKKLLLSDSGFYLCAWSRQYTEAFFGQGTRLTVV.

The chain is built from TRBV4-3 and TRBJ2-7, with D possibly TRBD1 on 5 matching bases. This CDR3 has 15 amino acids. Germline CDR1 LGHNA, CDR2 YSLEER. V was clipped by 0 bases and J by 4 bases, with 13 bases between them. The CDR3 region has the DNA TGCGCCAGCAGCCAAGATTGGGGCAGGGTATACGAGCAGTACTTC. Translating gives CASSQDWGRVYEQYF.

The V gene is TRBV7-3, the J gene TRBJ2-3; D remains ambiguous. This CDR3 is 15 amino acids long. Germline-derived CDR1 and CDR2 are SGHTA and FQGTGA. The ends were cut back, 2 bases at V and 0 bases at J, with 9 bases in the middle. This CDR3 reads CASSLGAQSTDTQYF. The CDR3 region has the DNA TGTGCCAGCAGCTTAGGAGCGCAGAGCACAGATACGCAGTATTTT.

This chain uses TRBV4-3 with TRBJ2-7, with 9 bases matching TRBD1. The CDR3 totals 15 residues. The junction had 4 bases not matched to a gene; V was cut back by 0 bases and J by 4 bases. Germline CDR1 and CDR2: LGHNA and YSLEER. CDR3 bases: TGCGCCAGCAGCCAAGAATTACAGGGGGCATACGAGCAGTACTTC. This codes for CASSQELQGAYEQYF.

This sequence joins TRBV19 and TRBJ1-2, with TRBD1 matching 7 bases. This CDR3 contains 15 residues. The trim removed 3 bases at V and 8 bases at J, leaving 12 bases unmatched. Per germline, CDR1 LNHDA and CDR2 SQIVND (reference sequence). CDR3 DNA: TGTGCCAGTAGTATTGCCGTCAACAGGGGCAACGGCTACACCTTC. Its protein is CASSIAVNRGNGYTF.

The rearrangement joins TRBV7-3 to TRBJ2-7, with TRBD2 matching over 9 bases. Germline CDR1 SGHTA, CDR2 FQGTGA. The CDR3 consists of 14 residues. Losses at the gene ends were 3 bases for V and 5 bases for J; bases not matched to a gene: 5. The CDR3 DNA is TGTGCCAGCAGCTTGGCGGGGGGGCATCACGAGCAGTACTTC. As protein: CASSLAGGHHEQYF.

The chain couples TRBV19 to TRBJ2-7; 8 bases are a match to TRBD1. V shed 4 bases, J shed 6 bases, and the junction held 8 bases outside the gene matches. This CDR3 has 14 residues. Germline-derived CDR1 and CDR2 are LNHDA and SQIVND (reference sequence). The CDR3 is CASSSSPGTGEQYF. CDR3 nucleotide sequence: TGTGCCAGTAGTAGTAGTCCCGGGACAGGCGAGCAGTACTTC.

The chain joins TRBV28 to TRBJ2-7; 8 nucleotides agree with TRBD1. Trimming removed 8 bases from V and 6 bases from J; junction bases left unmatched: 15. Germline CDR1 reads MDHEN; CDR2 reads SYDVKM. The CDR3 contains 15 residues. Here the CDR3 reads CASWDPGTGTGEQYF. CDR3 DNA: TGTGCCAGCTGGGACCCCGGGACAGGAACGGGCGAGCAGTACTTC.

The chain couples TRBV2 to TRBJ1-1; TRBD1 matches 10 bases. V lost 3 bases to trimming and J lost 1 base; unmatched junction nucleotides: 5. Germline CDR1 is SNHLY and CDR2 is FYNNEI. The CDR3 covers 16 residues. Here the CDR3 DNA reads TGTGCCAGCAGTGACGGGACAGGGGTCGGGAACACTGAAGCTTTCTTT. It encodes CASSDGTGVGNTEAFF.

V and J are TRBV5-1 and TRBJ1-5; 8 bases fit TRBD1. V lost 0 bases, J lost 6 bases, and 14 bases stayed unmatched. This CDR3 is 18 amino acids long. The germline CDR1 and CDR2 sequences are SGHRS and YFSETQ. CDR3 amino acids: CASSLEEAGGAMSQPQHF. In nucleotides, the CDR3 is TGCGCCAGCAGCTTGGAGGAGGCAGGGGGCGCGATGAGTCAGCCCCAGCATTTT.

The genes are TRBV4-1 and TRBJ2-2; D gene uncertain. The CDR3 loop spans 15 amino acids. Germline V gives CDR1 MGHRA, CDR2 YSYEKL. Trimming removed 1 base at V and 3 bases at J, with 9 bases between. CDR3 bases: TGCGCCAGCAGCCAAGCGCACTCTGACACCGGGGAGCTGTTTTTT. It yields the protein CASSQAHSDTGELFF.

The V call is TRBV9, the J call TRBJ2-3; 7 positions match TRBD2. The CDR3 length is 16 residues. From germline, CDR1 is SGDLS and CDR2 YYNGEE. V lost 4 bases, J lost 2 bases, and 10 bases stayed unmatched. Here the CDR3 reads CASSLSGLAVTDTQYF. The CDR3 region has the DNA TGTGCCAGCAGCCTCAGCGGTCTAGCGGTCACAGATACGCAGTATTTT.

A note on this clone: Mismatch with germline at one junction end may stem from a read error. Here the CDR3 DNA reads TGTGTCAGCAGCCGCAAGGGCCAGCAGGTCCGGGGTAGTGGCTACACCTTC. Its protein is CVSSRKGQQVRGSGYTF. V gene TRBV5-4 combines with J gene TRBJ1-2; D is undetermined. Per germline, CDR1 SGHNT and CDR2 YYREEE (reference sequence). CDR3 length: 17 residues.